The 23 T cell receptor beta chains reported below all come from one sample, sequenced in a study of PD-1 blockade in classical Hodgkin lymphoma. Data came from immunoSEQ multiplex PCR; TCRdb stores just in-frame clones and leaves some out. The sample lists some 96,000 clones; roughly four fifths were seen once. Each and every patient relapsed after autologous stem cell transplantation, and patients got differing brentuximab vedotin exposure. Sequenced here: peripheral blood mononuclear cells (PBMCs), sampled before the second cycle of nivolumab. The receptors here all came from a human donor with classical Hodgkin lymphoma.

Only a few counts were recorded for this clone. The chain has TRBV7-2 and TRBJ1-5; D is undetermined. There are 13 residues in the CDR3. V was clipped by 1 base and J by 4 bases, with 5 bases between them. Germline lookup yields CDR1 SGHTA and CDR2 FQGNSA. Here the CDR3 DNA reads TGTGCCAGCAGCTTAGACCCAAATCAGCCCCAGCATTTT. The encoded protein is CASSLDPNQPQHF.

This chain joins TRBV6-5 and TRBJ2-7; perhaps TRBD2 as D (5 bases). Looked up from germline, CDR1 is MNHEY and CDR2 is SVGAGI. The CDR3 has 16 amino acids. Trimming shortened V by 4 bases and J by 0 bases, and 16 bases separated the two germline ends. DNA for the CDR3: TGTGCCAGCAGTTGGGGAGCGGAGGCGAGCTCCTACGAGCAGTACTTC. Its protein product is CASSWGAEASSYEQYF.

V and J are TRBV27 and TRBJ1-5; the D gene is possibly TRBD1 (5 bases). In germline, CDR1 is MNHEY, CDR2 SMNVEV (reference sequence). This CDR3 contains 15 residues. Trimming stripped 8 bases from V and 6 bases from J, with 20 bases between. CDR3 coding DNA: TGTGCCAGCCAATTCATCGGCAGGGCCGGTCAGCCCCAGCATTTT. This sequence encodes CASQFIGRAGQPQHF.

The CDR3 DNA is TGCGCCAGCAGACTAGCGGGAGGGCCCGCCGGGGAGCTGTTTTTT. As protein: CASRLAGGPAGELFF. The chain is built from TRBV10-2 and TRBJ2-2, with TRBD2 identical over 13 bases. The CDR3 runs 15 residues. Germline V lookup: CDR1 WSHSY, CDR2 SAAADI. V trimming: 6 bases; J trimming: 6 bases; junction bases outside the gene matches: 4.

This chain uses TRBV7-3 with TRBJ2-1; D possibly matches TRBD1 or TRBD2 (5 bases each). The CDR3 contains 18 residues. Trimming removed 0 bases from V and 8 bases from J, with 23 bases in between. Germline CDR1 SGHTA, CDR2 FQGTGA. For the CDR3, the DNA is TGTGCCAGCAGCTTAACGCTAACATCGGGGCTTAGAATGGATGAGCAGTTCTTC. This gives the protein CASSLTLTSGLRMDEQFF.

The chain is built from TRBV7-2 and TRBJ2-7, with TRBD2 matching 10 bases. This CDR3 contains 15 residues. Germline-derived CDR1 and CDR2 are SGHTA and FQGNSA. V lost 6 bases and J lost 0; bases outside the gene matches: 5. Written as DNA, the CDR3 is TGTGCCAGCAGATTGACTAGCGGGCCCTCCTACGAGCAGTACTTC. Protein: CASRLTSGPSYEQYF.

This chain links TRBV4-2 with TRBJ2-5; 10 bases agree with TRBD2. The J segment lost 5 bases and the V segment lost 4 bases, leaving 7 bases of the junction unmatched. The CDR3 sequence is 15 residues long. CDR1 and CDR2 from the germline V gene are LGHNA and YNFKEQ. The CDR3, as DNA: TGTGCCAGCAGCCGAGAAGCGGGAGGGTTGGAGACCCAGTACTTC. Translated: CASSREAGGLETQYF.

The genes are TRBV28 and TRBJ1-1, with D maybe TRBD1 (6 bases). The V gene's germline CDR1 is MDHEN and CDR2 SYDVKM. V was clipped by 6 bases and J by 1 base, with 12 bases between them. There are 14 residues in the CDR3. The CDR3 coding sequence is TGTGCCAGCAGAGAACAGGGCCGGAACACTGAAGCTTTCTTT. Its protein product is CASREQGRNTEAFF.

The chain is built from TRBV5-1 and TRBJ2-7; D may be TRBD1 or TRBD2 (5 bases each). From germline, CDR1 is SGHRS and CDR2 YFSETQ. The V and J ends lost 0 bases and 3 bases respectively, with 13 bases between them. There are 15 residues in the CDR3. In nucleotides, the CDR3 is TGCGCCAGCAGCTTGGGGGACCTAGTGGTCTACGAGCAGTACTTC. It codes for CASSLGDLVVYEQYF.

CDR3 sequence (DNA): TGTGCCAGCAGCTTGGACCCCCTCGGCGAGCAGTACTTC. Encoded protein: CASSLDPLGEQYF. The chain links TRBV5-4 to TRBJ2-7; D ambiguous. There are 13 residues in the CDR3. Germline CDR1 is SGHNT and CDR2 is YYREEE (reference sequence). Trimming removed 0 bases from V and 6 bases from J, with 10 bases in between. Filled out from reference TRBV5-4 and TRBJ2-7, the complete variable domain reads ETGVTQSPTHLIKTRGQQVTLRCSSQSGHNTVSWYQQALGQGPQFIFQYYREEENGRGNFPPRFSGLQFPNYSSELNVNALELDDSALYLCASSLDPLGEQYFGPGTRLTVT.

This chain uses TRBV19 with TRBJ2-7; 7 bases map to TRBD2. V trimming: 6 bases; J trimming: 3 bases; junction bases outside the gene matches: 11. The CDR3 length is 15 residues. The germline gives CDR1 LNHDA, CDR2 SQIVND (reference sequence). CDR3 DNA: TGTGCCAGTAGGCCCCTTAGCGGGCGGGGCTACGAGCAGTACTTC. It translates to CASRPLSGRGYEQYF.

The genes are TRBV11-2 and TRBJ2-1, with D perhaps TRBD2 (6 bases). The CDR3 has 12 residues. Trimming took 4 bases from V and 10 from J, leaving 11 bases between them. The germline CDR1 and CDR2 sequences are SGHAT and FQNNGV. CDR3 coding DNA: TGTGCCAGCAGCTGGGACTGGGACGAGCAGTTCTTC. Translated, it gives CASSWDWDEQFF.

CDR3 loop: CASRENSVGNQPQHF. CDR3 nucleotide sequence: TGTGCCAGCAGAGAGAACAGTGTCGGCAATCAGCCCCAGCATTTT. The V call is TRBV2, the J call TRBJ1-5; D is unresolved. V lost 6 bases to trimming and J lost 2 bases, with 14 bases between them. CDR1 SNHLY and CDR2 FYNNEI come from the germline V gene. The CDR3 loop spans 15 amino acids.

This CDR3 reads CASSSQQGNGIQYF. CDR3 DNA sequence: TGTGCCAGCAGTTCCCAACAGGGAAACGGCATTCAGTACTTC. This chain connects TRBV7-2 to TRBJ2-4, with D possibly being TRBD1 (6 bases). CDR1 SGHTA and CDR2 FQGNSA come from the germline V gene. The V and J ends lost 6 bases and 9 bases respectively, with 18 bases between them. This CDR3 has 14 residues.

J is TRBJ2-3 and V is TRBV6-5; the match to TRBD2 covers 7 bases. CDR3 length equals 14 residues. Germline CDR1 and CDR2: MNHEY and SVGAGI. Trimming removed 8 bases from V and 3 bases from J; junction bases left unmatched: 8. CDR3 protein: CASCPPGGTDTQYF. The CDR3 bases are TGTGCCAGCTGCCCCCCCGGGGGGACAGATACGCAGTATTTT.

This clone was counted between two and nine times. This rearrangement joins TRBV7-9 to TRBJ2-7; D is unresolved. There are 14 residues in the CDR3. Germline-derived CDR1 and CDR2 are SEHNR and FQNEAQ (reference sequence). The V and J ends lost 2 bases and 4 bases respectively, with 12 bases between them. The CDR3 region has the DNA TGTGCCAGCAGCTTACTGGCCAGAGGTTACGAGCAGTACTTC. This encodes CASSLLARGYEQYF.

The V and J genes are TRBV19 and TRBJ2-3, with 12 bases identical to TRBD2. This CDR3 contains 17 residues. Germline V lookup: CDR1 LNHDA, CDR2 SQIVND (reference sequence). V shed 5 bases, J shed 4 bases, and the junction held 10 bases outside the gene matches. CDR3 sequence reads: CASSQASGRASPDTQYF. The CDR3 coding sequence is TGTGCCAGTAGTCAGGCTAGCGGGAGGGCCAGCCCAGATACGCAGTATTTT. Full variable domain (outside the CDR3, taken from reference TRBV19 and TRBJ2-3): DGGITQSPKYLFRKEGQNVTLSCEQNLNHDAMYWYRQDPGQGLRLIYYSQIVNDFQKGDIAEGYSVSREKKESFPLTVTSAQKNPTAFYLCASSQASGRASPDTQYFGPGTRLTVL.

This clone was counted a few times. The V and J genes are TRBV4-2 and TRBJ1-4; TRBD1 might be the D (5 bases). The germline V gene encodes CDR1 LGHNA and CDR2 YNFKEQ. The CDR3 contains 14 residues. Between the trimmed V and J ends, which lost 0 bases and 5 bases, there was a span of 7 bases. CDR3 in DNA: TGTGCCAGCAGCCAAGAGGGGGGGAATGAAAAACTGTTTTTT. Translation gives CASSQEGGNEKLFF.

This clone has a count of ten or more. This chain connects TRBV9 to TRBJ1-2; 8 bases agree with TRBD1. The V segment lost 4 bases and the J segment 2 bases; nucleotides outside the gene matches: 13. The CDR3 spans 17 residues. Looked up from germline, CDR1 is SGDLS and CDR2 is YYNGEE. CDR3 protein: CASSPHSPGGANYGYTF. CDR3 in DNA: TGTGCCAGCAGCCCCCACTCTCCAGGGGGCGCGAACTATGGCTACACCTTC.

The chain has TRBV13 and TRBJ2-2; 9 nucleotides match TRBD2. CDR1 PRHDT and CDR2 FYEKMQ come from the germline V gene (reference sequence). CDR3 length: 13 residues. V trimming: 2 bases; J trimming: 13 bases; junction bases outside the gene matches: 5. For the CDR3, the DNA is TGTGCCAGCAGCTTAAGGGGGACTAGCAGGCTGTTTTTT. This translates into CASSLRGTSRLFF.

The rearrangement uses TRBV5-1 and TRBJ2-3; no firm D call. Trimming took off 0 bases at V and 5 bases at J, with 10 bases between the two ends. The CDR3 loop spans 14 amino acids. CDR1 and CDR2 (germline): SGHRS, YFSETQ. In nucleotides, the CDR3 is TGCGCCAGCAGCTTGGCCCCGGTTGGAGATACGCAGTATTTT. Translated: CASSLAPVGDTQYF. Full variable domain (missing parts from reference TRBV5-1 and TRBJ2-3): KAGVTQTPRYLIKTRGQQVTLSCSPISGHRSVSWYQQTPGQGLQFLFEYFSETQRNKGNFPGRFSGRQFSNSRSEMNVSTLELGDSALYLCASSLAPVGDTQYFGPGTRLTVL.

This clone was found many times. The chain recombines TRBV7-9 with TRBJ1-2; D gene uncertain. The germline gives CDR1 SEHNR, CDR2 FQNEAQ (reference sequence). Trimming removed 1 base from V and 7 bases from J, with 10 bases in between. CDR3 length equals 13 residues. The CDR3 loop is CASSLEERSGYTF. The CDR3 DNA follows: TGTGCCAGCAGCTTAGAAGAGAGGAGTGGCTACACCTTC.

J is TRBJ2-7 and V is TRBV10-3, with TRBD1 matching over 10 bases. The junction had 5 bases not matched to a gene; V was cut back by 8 bases and J by 4 bases. Per germline, CDR1 ENHRY and CDR2 SYGVKD. The CDR3 is 13 residues long. CDR3 in DNA: TGTGCCATCTCCGGGACAGGGGTATACGAGCAGTACTTC. Amino acid sequence: CAISGTGVYEQYF.